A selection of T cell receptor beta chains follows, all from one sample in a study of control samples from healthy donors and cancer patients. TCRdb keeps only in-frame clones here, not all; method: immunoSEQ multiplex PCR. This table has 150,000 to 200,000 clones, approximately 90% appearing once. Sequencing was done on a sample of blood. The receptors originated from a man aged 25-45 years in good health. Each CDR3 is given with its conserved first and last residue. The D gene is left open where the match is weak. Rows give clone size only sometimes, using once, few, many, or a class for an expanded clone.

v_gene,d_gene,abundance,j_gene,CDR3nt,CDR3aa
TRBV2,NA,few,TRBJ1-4,TGTGCCAGCAGCAGACAGCCAACTAATGAAAAACTGTTTTTT,CASSRQPTNEKLFF
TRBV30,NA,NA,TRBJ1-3,TGTGCCTGGCAAAGAGGCTTTACAAACACCATATATTTT,CAWQRGFTNTIYF
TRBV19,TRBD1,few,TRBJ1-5,TGTGCCAGTGGGGGGACAGGGAATCAGCCCCAGCATTTT,CASGGTGNQPQHF
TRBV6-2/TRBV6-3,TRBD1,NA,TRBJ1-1,TGTGCCAGCAGTTTCCCGGGACAGACATGGGTCACTGAAGCTTTCTTT,CASSFPGQTWVTEAFF
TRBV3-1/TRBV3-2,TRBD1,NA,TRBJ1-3,TGTGCCAGCAGCGAAACAGGGGGCACAAACACCATATATTTT,CASSETGGTNTIYF
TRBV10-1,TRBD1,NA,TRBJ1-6,TGCGCCAGCAGTTGGACAGGTAACAATTCACCCCTCCACTTT,CASSWTGNNSPLHF
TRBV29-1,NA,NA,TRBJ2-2,TGCAGCGTAAGACAGGAGAGCACCGGGGAGCTGTTTTTT,CSVRQESTGELFF
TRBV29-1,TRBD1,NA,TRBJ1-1,TGCAGCGTCGGACAGGGAAGGAACACTGAAGCTTTCTTT,CSVGQGRNTEAFF
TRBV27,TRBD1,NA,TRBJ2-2,TGTGCCAGCAGTCCCCCCCCGACAGGGTGGGAAACCGGGGAGCTGTTTTTT,CASSPPPTGWETGELFF
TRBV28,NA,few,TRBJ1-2,TGTGCCAGCAGTTTACAGAACTATGGCTACACCTTC,CASSLQNYGYTF
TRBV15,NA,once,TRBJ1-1,TGTGCCACCAGCAGGGGCGGGGCGACGGACACTGAAGCTTTCTTT,CATSRGGATDTEAFF
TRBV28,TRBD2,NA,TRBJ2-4,TGTGCCAGCATGTCTAGCGGGAGCGTTGGGGGCAAAAACATTCAGTACTTC,CASMSSGSVGGKNIQYF
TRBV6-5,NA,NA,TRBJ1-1,TGTGCCAGCGGGGCAGCTGTGAAAGCTTTCTTT,CASGAAVKAFF
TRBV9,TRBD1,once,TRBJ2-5,TGTGCCAGCAGCGTCTTTACAGGGGAGATCGAAGAGACCCAGTACTTC,CASSVFTGEIEETQYF
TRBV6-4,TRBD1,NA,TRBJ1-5,TGTGCCAGCGCAACAGGGACAGATCAGCCCCAGCATTTT,CASATGTDQPQHF